This TCR beta chain came from a study of CD8+ T cells in alopecia areata. Study information: Treated patients were dosed with oral tofacitinib, taking 5 to 10 mg twice daily.

As for this clone: What it binds is unknown.

Study conclusions and caveats: Researchers reported that TCR sharing among patients proved less clear than in mice, possibly HLA-linked. In lesional scalp, particularly from alopecia totalis/universalis, clonality was higher than in normal scalp. Throughout tofacitinib, many expanded lesional clones continued to persist in scalp and blood.

Extracted RNA was reverse transcribed into cDNA, the sequencing template. The protocol was immunoSEQ multiplex PCR, while the TCRdb copy is restricted to in-frame clones and leaves out a portion. The table shows 200,000 to 250,000 clones, with more than 60% occurring only once. This CDR3 contains 17 residues. Germline V CDR1 and CDR2: GTSNPN, SVGIG (reference sequence). The V gene lost 1 base and the J gene lost 7 bases, with 20 bases spanning the gap. Treatment meaning: oral pan-JAK inhibitor, 5-10 mg twice daily. This sequence originates from a human donor with alopecia areata. V and J are TRBV30 and TRBJ1-6, with a tentative D call TRBD1 (6 bases). Source: CD4+ T cells sorted from blood, taken around week 44, from a patient treated with tofacitinib. As DNA, the CDR3 is TGTGCCTGGAGTGGGGGATCCGCCGGGCAGGGGAATTCACCCCTCCACTTT. Amino acids: CAWSGGSAGQGNSPLHF.